These T cell receptor beta chains were read from a single sample in a study of T cell repertoires in cytomegalovirus infection. MiXCR was run by TCRdb on the reads, yielding one entry per CDR3 protein. In the table there are roughly 800,000 distinct CDR3 sequences, 25% to 30% of which are singletons. These receptors have no known antigen. Material: cultured CD8+ T cells from PBMCs, obtained from culture after CMV antigen stimulation. All receptors derive from a human donor in good health (CMV status not recorded). Some clones in this sample may be carry-over from other donors' samples. CDR3s leave out the opening cysteine and the closing phenylalanine or tryptophan.

CDR3 | J | V
ASSHLSLGDGYT | TRBJ1-2 | TRBV7-9
ASSLRGVTEAF | TRBJ1-1 | TRBV11-2
ASSLGRVYEQY | TRBJ2-7 | TRBV27
ASSHPDHEPQH | TRBJ1-5 | TRBV7-8
ASSLPIPGQGMNTEAF | TRBJ1-1 | TRBV7-9
ASSQGNRPVNQPQH | TRBJ1-5 | TRBV7-2
ASSEWLAGGTSTDTQY | TRBJ2-3 | TRBV6-1
ASSYSIGTGYNEQF | TRBJ2-1 | TRBV6-2/TRBV6-3
ASSYSFQGGKPQH | TRBJ1-5 | TRBV6-6
ATSAVGHNEKLF | TRBJ1-4 | TRBV19
ASSLVLVTRGYGYT | TRBJ1-2 | TRBV7-9
ASSRELAGGSQETQY | TRBJ2-5 | TRBV4-3
ASSYGQRGRRETQY | TRBJ2-5 | TRBV6-6
ASSYSKWDRGHQPQH | TRBJ1-5 | TRBV6-6
ASSYGTAPYNEQF | TRBJ2-1 | TRBV6-5
ASSARDRGNQPQH | TRBJ1-5 | TRBV5-6
ASSPRTGEDYEQY | TRBJ2-7 | TRBV5-1
SAREREYWDQPQH | TRBJ1-5 | TRBV20-1
ASSYSNQRGARDTQY | TRBJ2-3 | TRBV6-5
ASRGTAYEQY | TRBJ2-7 | TRBV2
ASSPAAGAHYEQY | TRBJ2-7 | TRBV7-8
ASSQGTVYT | TRBJ1-2 | TRBV4-1
ASSTRDRGRETQY | TRBJ2-5 | TRBV7-9
AISDRGKGNTIY | TRBJ1-3 | TRBV10-3
ASSLGTGLLTDTQY | TRBJ2-3 | TRBV7-6
ASSLAATERPDNEQF | TRBJ2-1 | TRBV5-4
ASSLTPGPANTGELF | TRBJ2-2 | TRBV6-6
ASRVAETQY | TRBJ2-5 | TRBV6-1
ASSLFPAGGPGELF | TRBJ2-2 | TRBV11-2
SVTGGTGYEQY | TRBJ2-7 | TRBV29-1
ATSEAGTGLNPANTGELF | TRBJ2-2 | TRBV24-1
ASSSYKSEF | TRBJ2-1 | TRBV5-6
ASGIPGGSGYT | TRBJ1-2 | TRBV12-5
ASSFRQGESSYNSPLH | TRBJ1-6 | TRBV7-9
SVTGTEGDYGYT | TRBJ1-2 | TRBV29-1
SARDWGASGGPPRSYNEQF | TRBJ2-1 | TRBV20-1
ASSSADRGPYGYT | TRBJ1-2 | TRBV27
ATSAVDTGELF | TRBJ2-2 | TRBV24-1